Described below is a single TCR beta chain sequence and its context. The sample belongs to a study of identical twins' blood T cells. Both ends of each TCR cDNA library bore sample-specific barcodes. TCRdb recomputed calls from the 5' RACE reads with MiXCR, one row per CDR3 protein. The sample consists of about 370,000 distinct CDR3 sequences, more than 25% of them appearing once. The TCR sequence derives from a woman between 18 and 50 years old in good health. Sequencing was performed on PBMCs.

CDR3 sequence (DNA): TGTGCCAGCAGCTTGACACTACTCTCCTACGAGCAGTACTTC. Residues: CASSLTLLSYEQYF. The genes are TRBV11-2 and TRBJ2-7; D gene uncertain. The CDR3 length is 14 residues. Trimming shortened V by 3 bases and J by 0 bases, and 9 bases separated the two germline ends. CDR1 and CDR2 from the germline V gene are SGHAT and FQNNGV.